Below, one T cell receptor beta chain is given with its context. Other DNA variants within this sample encode the same CDR3. As processed by the authors: Reference gene primer amplification yielded estimated nucleated cell counts. Data came from immunoSEQ multiplex PCR; TCRdb stores just in-frame clones and leaves some out. V, J and clone size are taken as reported in that table, and D and trimming were inferred from the DNA itself. The data show some 670,000 clones, 75% to 90% seen once. These data belong to a study of blood T cell repertoires in COVID-19. Study context: Specimens from acute and convalescent COVID-19 originated in the United States, Italy and Spain. The cDNA or gDNA used as material had been derived from T cells, B-cell-depleted T cells, or PBMCs.

Germline loops: CDR1 SGHRS, CDR2 YFSETQ. The CDR3 runs to 15 residues. V lost 2 bases, J lost 0 bases, and 1 base stayed unmatched. This rearrangement joins TRBV5-1 to TRBJ2-3; 9 bases match TRBD2. The origin of this receptor is a woman aged 18 to 35 with acute or convalescent COVID-19. Sequenced sample: peripheral blood. The CDR3 DNA reads as TGCGCCAGCAGCTTCCTAGCGGGGAGCACAGATACGCAGTATTTT. Translated, it gives CASSFLAGSTDTQYF.